The next 25 T cell receptor beta chains were all read from a single sample in a study of blood T cell repertoires in COVID-19. The table came from immunoSEQ multiplex PCR; TCRdb's copy has only in-frame clones and leaves some out. The sample has roughly 240,000 clones, about 89% seen once. The sample was peripheral blood. The receptor source for this set is a woman in her sixties who had recovered from COVID-19.

The chain joins TRBV9 to TRBJ2-5; 7 bases align to TRBD2. The CDR3 covers 16 residues. With V trimmed by 2 bases and J by 5 bases, 12 bases remained unmatched. CDR1 is SGDLS and CDR2 is YYNGEE in the germline V gene. The CDR3 loop reads CASSVGTTRPSETQYF. The CDR3 bases are TGTGCCAGCAGCGTTGGGACTACCCGCCCCAGCGAGACCCAGTACTTC. The variable domain in full, completed from reference TRBV9 and TRBJ2-5, reads DSGVTQTPKHLITATGQRVTLRCSPRSGDLSVYWYQQSLDQGLQFLIQYYNGEERAKGNILERFSAQQFPDLHSELNLSSLELGDSALYFCASSVGTTRPSETQYFGPGTRLLVL.

The chain combines TRBV7-9 with TRBJ1-4; 9 nucleotides match TRBD1. The CDR3 runs to 15 residues. Germline-derived CDR1 and CDR2 are SEHNR and FQNEAQ (reference sequence). V lost 5 bases and J lost 5; bases outside the gene matches: 6. The CDR3 protein is CASSRPGTGNEKLFF. CDR3 sequence (DNA): TGTGCCAGCAGCCGCCCTGGGACAGGGAATGAAAAACTGTTTTTT. The full variable domain, in which reference TRBV7-9 and TRBJ1-4 provide the parts outside the CDR3, is DTGVSQNPRHKITKRGQNVTFRCDPISEHNRLYWYRQTLGQGPEFLTYFQNEAQLEKSRLLSDRFSAERPKGSFSTLEIQRTEQGDSAMYLCASSRPGTGNEKLFFGSGTQLSVL.

Remarks on this clone: A read error may account for a junction end that differs from germline. The chain carries TRBV7-7 and TRBJ2-2; D unclear. CDR1 and CDR2 (germline): SSHAT, FNYEAQ (reference sequence). The CDR3 contains 13 residues. The CDR3 region has the DNA TGTGCTAGCAGCTTAGTGCGCACCGGGGAGCTGTTTTTT. This gives the protein CASSLVRTGELFF.

The chain links TRBV18 to TRBJ1-2; D uncertain. Looked up from germline, CDR1 is KGHSH and CDR2 is LQKENI. This CDR3 region has 13 residues. V lost 3 bases to trimming and J lost 6 bases, with 11 bases between them. CDR3 sequence reads: CASSPPGLDGYTF. CDR3 bases: TGTGCCAGCTCACCGCCAGGTTTGGATGGCTACACCTTC.

The CDR3 loop is CASSLLGVAGFTDTQYF. The CDR3 nucleotides are TGTGCCAGCAGTTTGCTTGGGGTAGCGGGGTTCACAGATACGCAGTATTTT. The chain uses TRBV7-9 and TRBJ2-3; 8 positions match TRBD2. V was clipped by 6 bases and J by 2 bases; unmatched bases: 13. This CDR3 is built from 17 residues. The V gene's germline CDR1 is SEHNR and CDR2 FQNEAQ (reference sequence).

The gene calls are TRBV29-1 and TRBJ2-7; tentative D call: TRBD2 (6 bases). This CDR3 spans 10 amino acids. CDR1 and CDR2 from the germline V gene are SQVTM and ANQGSEA. The V gene lost 6 bases and the J gene lost 6 bases, with 9 bases spanning the gap. The CDR3, as DNA: TGCAGCGTCGGGACTGTCGAGCAGTACTTC. Its protein is CSVGTVEQYF.

Comment on this clone: The same CDR3 can be traced to other DNA sequences in this sample. The chain carries TRBV20-1 and TRBJ2-7, with D possibly being TRBD2 (5 bases). The CDR3 spans 13 residues. V lost 3 bases to trimming and J lost 1 base, with 10 bases between them. The germline CDR1 and CDR2 sequences are DFQATT and SNEGSKA (reference sequence). The CDR3 spells CSASRGGSYEQYF. In DNA form, the CDR3 reads TGCAGTGCTAGTCGGGGTGGATCCTACGAGCAGTACTTC.

V and J are TRBV5-6 and TRBJ2-1, with 9 bases aligning to TRBD1. Germline trimming cut 3 bases from V and 7 bases from J; bases unmatched to any gene: 8. The germline gives CDR1 SGHDT, CDR2 YYEEEE. The CDR3 extends over 15 amino acids. The CDR3 loop reads CASSSGTGSWNEQFF. CDR3 bases: TGTGCCAGCAGCTCCGGGACAGGGAGTTGGAATGAGCAGTTCTTC.

For this clone: The junction shows a germline mismatch at one end, possibly a read error. The chain has TRBV7-7 and TRBJ2-2, with a possible D match to TRBD1 (5 bases). There are 15 residues in the CDR3. Germline CDR1 reads SSHAT; CDR2 reads FNYEAQ (reference sequence). The CDR3 nucleotides read TGTGCTAGCAGCTTATCATCAGGGTTCCCCGGGGAGCTGTTTTTT. It translates to CASSLSSGFPGELFF.

The chain combines TRBV6-1 with TRBJ2-7, with D maybe TRBD2 (6 bases). The V end lost 1 base, the J end lost 3 bases, and 19 bases lay between the germline ends. The CDR3 is 17 residues long. Germline V gives CDR1 MNHNS, CDR2 SASEGT. The chain's CDR3 is CASSEEMEGILNYEQYF. The CDR3 region has the DNA TGTGCCAGCAGTGAAGAGATGGAGGGCATCCTTAACTACGAGCAGTACTTC.

The rearrangement joins TRBV10-3 to TRBJ1-4; D call uncertain. Germline values: CDR1 ENHRY, CDR2 SYGVKD. The CDR3 length is 13 residues. V shed 6 bases and J shed 5 bases, with 10 bases lying between them. The CDR3 here is CAIRGDQNEKLFF. CDR3 DNA sequence: TGTGCCATCAGGGGAGACCAGAATGAAAAACTGTTTTTT.

The chain joins TRBV19 to TRBJ1-4; D uncertain. V lost 3 bases and J 5 bases, leaving 13 bases between the germline ends. CDR3 length: 15 amino acids. Germline values: CDR1 LNHDA, CDR2 SQIVND (reference sequence). CDR3 coding DNA: TGTGCCAGTAGTATTGGGCATCGGCTAAATGAAAAACTGTTTTTT. It translates to CASSIGHRLNEKLFF.

The chain is built from TRBV18 and TRBJ1-2; D is ambiguous. Germline V lookup: CDR1 KGHSH, CDR2 LQKENI. V lost 3 bases, J lost 1 base, and 9 bases lay in between. The CDR3 consists of 14 residues. The CDR3 is CASSPGYINYGYTF. CDR3 nucleotides: TGTGCCAGCTCACCGGGCTACATTAACTATGGCTACACCTTC.

This clone was found a few times. V and J are TRBV2 and TRBJ2-7, with 15 bases identical to TRBD2. The CDR3 loop spans 15 amino acids. V lost 7 bases to trimming and J lost 4 bases; unmatched junction nucleotides: 5. Germline V lookup: CDR1 SNHLY, CDR2 FYNNEI. The CDR3 nucleotides are TGTGCCAGCACCCGCGGACTAGCGGGAGGGTACGAGCAGTACTTC. Translating gives CASTRGLAGGYEQYF.

This chain links TRBV2 with TRBJ1-2, with D possibly being TRBD1 (5 bases). The CDR3 is 15 amino acids. Germline CDR1 and CDR2: SNHLY and FYNNEI. Trimming shortened V by 8 bases and J by 8 bases, and 24 bases separated the two germline ends. CDR3 DNA: TGTGCCAGCGAAACAGACCCTCAGGGTTGGGGCGGCTACACCTTC. Encoded protein: CASETDPQGWGGYTF. The full variable domain, its missing parts supplied by reference TRBV2 and TRBJ1-2, is EPEVTQTPSHQVTQMGQEVILRCVPISNHLYFYWYRQILGQKVEFLVSFYNNEISEKSEIFDDQFSVERPDGSNFTLKIRSTKLEDSAMYFCASETDPQGWGGYTFGSGTRLTVV.

The chain uses TRBV27 and TRBJ1-5, with TRBD1 identical over 9 bases. Germline V gene lookup returns CDR1 MNHEY and CDR2 SMNVEV (reference sequence). The CDR3 covers 16 residues. Trimming at V came to 5 bases and at J to 4 bases, leaving 9 bases not matched to a gene. The CDR3 region is CASSPSRGQGNQPQHF. In DNA form, the CDR3 reads TGTGCCAGCAGTCCCTCGAGGGGACAGGGAAATCAGCCCCAGCATTTT.

This rearrangement joins TRBV30 to TRBJ2-6; weak D call: TRBD1 (6 bases). V lost 5 bases, J lost 0 bases, and 14 bases lay in between. The germline CDR1 and CDR2 sequences are GTSNPN and SVGIG (reference sequence). There are 16 residues in the CDR3. The CDR3 reads CAWRRGDISGANVLTF. DNA of the CDR3: TGTGCCTGGCGCAGAGGGGACATCTCTGGGGCCAACGTCCTGACTTTC. Looking up the rest from reference TRBV30 and TRBJ2-6 gives the full variable domain: SQTIHQWPATLVQPVGSPLSLECTVEGTSNPNLYWYRQAAGRGLQLLFYSVGIGQISSEVPQNLSASRPQDRQFILSSKKLLLSDSGFYLCAWRRGDISGANVLTFGAGSRLTVL.

The V call is TRBV12-3 or TRBV12-4, the J call TRBJ2-7, with TRBD2 as a possible D gene (6 bases). The V and J ends lost 8 bases and 0 bases respectively, with 11 bases between them. This CDR3 has 13 residues. In DNA, the CDR3 is TGTGCCAGCTCGTGGGGGGACTCCTACGAGCAGTACTTC. Amino acids: CASSWGDSYEQYF.

This chain uses TRBV7-8 with TRBJ2-5; D remains ambiguous. V lost 5 bases and J 6 bases, leaving 7 bases between the germline ends. The CDR3 spans 11 residues. Germline V CDR1 and CDR2: SGHVS, FQNEAQ. The DNA of the CDR3 is TGTGCCAGCAGCCCCGGTCAGACCCAGTACTTC. It is translated as CASSPGQTQYF.

This clone was observed many times. The chain links TRBV4-2 to TRBJ1-6; D gene ambiguous. The CDR3 has 18 residues. V was trimmed by 0 bases and J by 0 bases, leaving 12 bases between them. Germline CDR1 LGHNA, CDR2 YNFKEQ. The CDR3 bases are TGTGCCAGCAGCCAAGATAGGAGATTTAGCTCCTATAATTCACCCCTCCACTTT. Its protein product is CASSQDRRFSSYNSPLHF.

The rearrangement links TRBV6-2 or TRBV6-3 to TRBJ1-1; D possibly corresponds to TRBD1 (5 bases). The germline V gene encodes CDR1 MNHEY and CDR2 SVGEGT. The ends were cut back, 0 bases at V and 0 bases at J, with 11 bases in the middle. The CDR3 totals 16 residues. The CDR3 spells CASSYSGVGLNTEAFF. The DNA of the CDR3 is TGTGCCAGCAGTTACTCAGGTGTGGGGCTGAACACTGAAGCTTTCTTT.

This clone has just one count. The rearrangement uses TRBV18 and TRBJ1-6; 7 bases line up with TRBD1. The V gene end was trimmed by 2 bases and the J gene end by 9 bases; junction bases not matched to a gene: 16. The CDR3 runs 18 residues. Germline CDR1 KGHSH, CDR2 LQKENI. Written as DNA, the CDR3 is TGTGCCAGCTCACCAGGGACTCCGGGACAGAGAATAGGTTCACCCCTCCACTTT. It codes for CASSPGTPGQRIGSPLHF.

The chain couples TRBV7-3 to TRBJ2-1; unclear D gene. Germline V CDR1 and CDR2: SGHTA, FQGTGA. Trimming took off 5 bases at V and 9 bases at J, with 11 bases between the two ends. The CDR3 loop spans 12 amino acids. The CDR3, as DNA: TGTGCCAGCAGCCCCCCTACGGGTGAGCAGTTCTTC. This gives the protein CASSPPTGEQFF.

CDR3: CASSLSWGKGPTDTQYF. CDR3 nucleotide sequence: TGTGCCAGCAGCTTAAGCTGGGGCAAGGGTCCCACAGATACGCAGTATTTT. The chain joins TRBV7-9 to TRBJ2-3; TRBD1 is a possible D gene (5 bases). The CDR3 consists of 17 residues. Germline-derived CDR1 and CDR2 are SEHNR and FQNEAQ (reference sequence). Trimming took 2 bases from V and 2 from J, leaving 17 bases between them.

J is TRBJ2-3 and V is TRBV9; 7 bases agree with TRBD2. Germline V gives CDR1 SGDLS, CDR2 YYNGEE. The ends lost 0 bases at V and 1 base at J; junction bases unmatched: 2. CDR3 size: 15 residues. The CDR3, as DNA: TGTGCCAGCAGCGTAGGGGCGGGGGGCACAGATACGCAGTATTTT. This gives the protein CASSVGAGGTDTQYF.